Following are 7 T cell receptor beta chains from one sample sequenced in a study of blood T cell repertoires in COVID-19. This table comes from immunoSEQ multiplex PCR, and its TCRdb copy is limited to in-frame clones, with some not included. This sample has about 180,000 clones; approximately 86% occur once, and the top ten carry around 10%. Sequenced input: peripheral blood. The receptors here all came from an elderly woman with acute or convalescent COVID-19.

The rearrangement uses TRBV19 and TRBJ2-3, with a weak D call TRBD2 (6 bases). V was shortened by 7 bases and J by 2 bases, with 16 bases between the two germline ends. This CDR3 contains 15 residues. The germline V gene has CDR1 LNHDA and CDR2 SQIVND (reference sequence). The CDR3 DNA sequence: TGTGCCAGTACCCTTAGCGGACTCCACACAGATACGCAGTATTTT. Protein: CASTLSGLHTDTQYF.

The genes are TRBV6-6 and TRBJ1-2, with 9 bases aligning to TRBD1. Germline V gene data show CDR1 as MNHNY and CDR2 as SVGAGI (reference sequence). The CDR3 is made up of 17 amino acids. V lost 5 bases, J lost 6 bases, and 16 bases stayed unmatched. CDR3 nucleotides: TGTGCCAGCAGTCCAATCAACCCCCGGGACAGGGATAATGGCTACACCTTC. Its translation: CASSPINPRDRDNGYTF.

V and J are TRBV7-9 and TRBJ1-2; D remains unclear. With 6 bases removed from V and 6 bases from J, the gap between germline ends came to 17 bases. Germline lookup yields CDR1 SEHNR and CDR2 FQNEAQ (reference sequence). The CDR3 length is 14 residues. The CDR3 DNA is TGTGCCAGCAGTCTCGTTGAAGGGAGGGATGGCTACACCTTC. This translates into CASSLVEGRDGYTF.

The chain joins TRBV7-8 to TRBJ1-1; 7 bases align to TRBD1. There are 14 residues in the CDR3. V lost 7 bases and J lost 5; bases outside the gene matches: 10. CDR1 and CDR2 from the germline V gene are SGHVS and FQNEAQ. The CDR3 DNA follows: TGTGCCAGCAACCCCTACAGGGGTGGGACTGAAGCTTTCTTT. This codes for CASNPYRGGTEAFF.

The chain employs TRBV10-1 and TRBJ2-7; 8 bases map to TRBD2. Germline trimming cut 7 bases from V and 0 bases from J; bases unmatched to any gene: 17. CDR3 length: 18 residues. Germline loops: CDR1 WNHNN, CDR2 SYGVQD (reference sequence). CDR3 sequence (DNA): TGCGCCAGCAAGGGGGGAGGGGCTAGCGGGTATTCCTCCTACGAGCAGTACTTC. Translated, it gives CASKGGGASGYSSYEQYF.

This clone came up a few times. Other nucleotide sequences from this sample produce the same CDR3. The rearrangement joins TRBV5-6 to TRBJ1-2, with 10 bases aligning to TRBD1. CDR3 length: 14 amino acids. The V gene end was trimmed by 3 bases and the J gene end by 2 bases; junction bases not matched to a gene: 1. Germline CDR1 reads SGHDT; CDR2 reads YYEEEE. The CDR3 DNA follows: TGTGCCAGCAGCTGGACAGGGGGGAACTATGGCTACACCTTC. The encoded protein is CASSWTGGNYGYTF.

V and J are TRBV2 and TRBJ1-5; D not certain. Germline assignment: CDR1 SNHLY and CDR2 FYNNEI. The CDR3 sequence is 16 residues long. The ends were cut back, 8 bases at V and 4 bases at J, with 21 bases in the middle. The CDR3: CASFLGPLRGNQPQHF. CDR3 in DNA: TGTGCCAGCTTCCTAGGGCCGCTCCGAGGGAATCAGCCCCAGCATTTT.